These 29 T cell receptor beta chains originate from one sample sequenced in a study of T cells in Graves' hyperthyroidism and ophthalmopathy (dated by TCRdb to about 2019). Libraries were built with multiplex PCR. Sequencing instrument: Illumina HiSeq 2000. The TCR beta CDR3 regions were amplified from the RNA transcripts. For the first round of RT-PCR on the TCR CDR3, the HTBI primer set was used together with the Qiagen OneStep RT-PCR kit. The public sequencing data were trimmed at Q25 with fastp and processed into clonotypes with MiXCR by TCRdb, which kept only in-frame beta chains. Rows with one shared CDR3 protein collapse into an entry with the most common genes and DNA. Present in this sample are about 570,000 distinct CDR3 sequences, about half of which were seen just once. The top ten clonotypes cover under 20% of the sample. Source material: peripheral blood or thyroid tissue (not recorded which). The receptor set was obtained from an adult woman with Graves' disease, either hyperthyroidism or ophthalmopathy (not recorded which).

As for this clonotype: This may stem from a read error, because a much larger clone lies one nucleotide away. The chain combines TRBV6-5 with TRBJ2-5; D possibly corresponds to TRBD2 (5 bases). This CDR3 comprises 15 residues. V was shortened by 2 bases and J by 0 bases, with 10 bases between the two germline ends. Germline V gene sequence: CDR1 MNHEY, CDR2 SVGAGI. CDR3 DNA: TGTGCCAGCAGTTACGCTCTAGCTAACCAAGAGACCCAGTACTTC. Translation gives CASSYALANQETQYF.

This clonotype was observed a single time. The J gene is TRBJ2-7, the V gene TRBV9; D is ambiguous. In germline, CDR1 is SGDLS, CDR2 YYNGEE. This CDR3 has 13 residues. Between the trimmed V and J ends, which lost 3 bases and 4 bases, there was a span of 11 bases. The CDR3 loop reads CASSATRRYEQYF. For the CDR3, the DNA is TGTGCCAGCAGCGCCACTCGGCGGTACGAGCAGTACTTC.

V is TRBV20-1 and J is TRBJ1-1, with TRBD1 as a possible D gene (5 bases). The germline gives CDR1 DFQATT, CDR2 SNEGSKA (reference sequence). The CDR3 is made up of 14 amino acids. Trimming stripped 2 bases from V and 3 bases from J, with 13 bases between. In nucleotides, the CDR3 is TGCAGTGCTAGACCTCAACCGGGGGACACTGAAGCTTTCTTT. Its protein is CSARPQPGDTEAFF.

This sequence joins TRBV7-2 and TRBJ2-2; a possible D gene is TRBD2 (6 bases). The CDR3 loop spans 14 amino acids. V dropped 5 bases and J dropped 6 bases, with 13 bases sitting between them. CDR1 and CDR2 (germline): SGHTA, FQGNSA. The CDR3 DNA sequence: TGTGCCAGCAGCCCTCCAACTAGCTCCGGGGAGCTGTTTTTT. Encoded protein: CASSPPTSSGELFF.

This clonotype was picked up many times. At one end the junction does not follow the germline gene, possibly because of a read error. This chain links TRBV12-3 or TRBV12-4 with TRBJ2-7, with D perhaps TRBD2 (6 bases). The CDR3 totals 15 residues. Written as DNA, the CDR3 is TGTGCCAGCAGTCCCGGGACTCCCTTAGCGTACGGGCAGTACTTC. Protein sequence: CASSPGTPLAYGQYF.

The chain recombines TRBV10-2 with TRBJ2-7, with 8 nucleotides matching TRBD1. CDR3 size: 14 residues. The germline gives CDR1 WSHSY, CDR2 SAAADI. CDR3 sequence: CATNTGGARDEQYF. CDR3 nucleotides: TGCGCAACAAACACAGGGGGAGCTAGGGACGAGCAGTACTTC.

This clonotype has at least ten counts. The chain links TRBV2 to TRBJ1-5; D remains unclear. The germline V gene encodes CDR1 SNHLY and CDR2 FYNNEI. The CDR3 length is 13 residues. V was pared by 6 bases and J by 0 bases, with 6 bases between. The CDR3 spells CASRQYSNQPQHF. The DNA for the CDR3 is TGTGCCAGCAGACAGTATAGCAATCAGCCCCAGCATTTT.

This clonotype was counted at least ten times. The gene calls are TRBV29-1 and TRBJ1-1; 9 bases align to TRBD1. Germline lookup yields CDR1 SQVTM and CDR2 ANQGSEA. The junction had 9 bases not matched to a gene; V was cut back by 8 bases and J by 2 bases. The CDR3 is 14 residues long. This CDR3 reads CSSWPGQGNTEAFF. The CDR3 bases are TGCAGCAGTTGGCCGGGACAGGGAAACACTGAAGCTTTCTTT.

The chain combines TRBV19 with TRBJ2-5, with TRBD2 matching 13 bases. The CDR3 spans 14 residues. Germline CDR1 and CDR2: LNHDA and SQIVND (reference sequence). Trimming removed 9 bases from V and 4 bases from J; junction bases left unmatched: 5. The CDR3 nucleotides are TGTGCCAGCGGTACTAGCGGGGGGGTAGAGACCCAGTACTTC. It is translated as CASGTSGGVETQYF. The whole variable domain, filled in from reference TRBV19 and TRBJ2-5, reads DGGITQSPKYLFRKEGQNVTLSCEQNLNHDAMYWYRQDPGQGLRLIYYSQIVNDFQKGDIAEGYSVSREKKESFPLTVTSAQKNPTAFYLCASGTSGGVETQYFGPGTRLLVL.

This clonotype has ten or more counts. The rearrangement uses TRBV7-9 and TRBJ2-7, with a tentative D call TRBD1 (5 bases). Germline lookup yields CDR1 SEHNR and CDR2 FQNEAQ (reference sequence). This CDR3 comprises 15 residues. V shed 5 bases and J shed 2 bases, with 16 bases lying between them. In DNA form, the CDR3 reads TGTGCCAGCAGCGCCGCCCGACAGTATCCCTACGAGCAGTACTTC. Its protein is CASSAARQYPYEQYF. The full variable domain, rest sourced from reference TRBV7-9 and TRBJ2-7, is DTGVSQNPRHKITKRGQNVTFRCDPISEHNRLYWYRQTLGQGPEFLTYFQNEAQLEKSRLLSDRFSAERPKGSFSTLEIQRTEQGDSAMYLCASSAARQYPYEQYFGPGTRLTVT.

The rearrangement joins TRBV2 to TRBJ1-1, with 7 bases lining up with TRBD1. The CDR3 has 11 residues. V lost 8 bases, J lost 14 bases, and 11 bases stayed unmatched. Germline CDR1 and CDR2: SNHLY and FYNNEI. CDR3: CASFGQAEVFF. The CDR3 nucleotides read TGTGCCAGCTTCGGACAGGCTGAAGTGTTCTTT. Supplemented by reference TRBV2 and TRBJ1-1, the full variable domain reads EPEVTQTPSHQVTQMGQEVILRCVPISNHLYFYWYRQILGQKVEFLVSFYNNEISEKSEIFDDQFSVERPDGSNFTLKIRSTKLEDSAMYFCASFGQAEVFFGQGTRLTVV.

The CDR3 region is CASSQDQGTRTEAFF. CDR3 nucleotide sequence: TGCGCCAGCAGCCAAGATCAGGGGACGAGGACTGAAGCTTTCTTT. V usage is TRBV4-1 and J usage is TRBJ1-1; D perhaps matches TRBD1 (6 bases). V was pared by 0 bases and J by 5 bases, with 13 bases between. The CDR3 has 15 amino acids. Germline-derived CDR1 and CDR2 are MGHRA and YSYEKL.

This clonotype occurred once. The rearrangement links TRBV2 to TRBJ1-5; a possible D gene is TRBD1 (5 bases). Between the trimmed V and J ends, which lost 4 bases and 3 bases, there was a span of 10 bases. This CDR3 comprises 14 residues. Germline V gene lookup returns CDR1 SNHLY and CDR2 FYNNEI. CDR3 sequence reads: CASSGGTPNQPQHF. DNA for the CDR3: TGTGCCAGCAGTGGCGGGACTCCCAATCAGCCCCAGCATTTT.

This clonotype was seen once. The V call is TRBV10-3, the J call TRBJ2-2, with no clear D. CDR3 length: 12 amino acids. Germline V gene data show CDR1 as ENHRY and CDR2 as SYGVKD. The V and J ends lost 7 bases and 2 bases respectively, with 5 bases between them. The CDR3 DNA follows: TGTGCCATCACAGACAACACCGGGGAGCTGTTTTTT. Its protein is CAITDNTGELFF.

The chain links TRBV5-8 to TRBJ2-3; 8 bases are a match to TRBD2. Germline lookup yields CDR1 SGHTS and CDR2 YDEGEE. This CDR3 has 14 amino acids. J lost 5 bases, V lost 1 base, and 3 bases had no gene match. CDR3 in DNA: TGTGCCAGCAGCTTGTTGGCGGGAGGAGATACGCAGTATTTT. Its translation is CASSLLAGGDTQYF.

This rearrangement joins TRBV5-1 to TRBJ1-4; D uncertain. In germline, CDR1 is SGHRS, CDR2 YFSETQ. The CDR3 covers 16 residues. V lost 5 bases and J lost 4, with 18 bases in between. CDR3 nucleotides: TGCGCCAGCAGACATGGGTGGGCAAGCAATAATGAAAAACTGTTTTTT. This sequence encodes CASRHGWASNNEKLFF.

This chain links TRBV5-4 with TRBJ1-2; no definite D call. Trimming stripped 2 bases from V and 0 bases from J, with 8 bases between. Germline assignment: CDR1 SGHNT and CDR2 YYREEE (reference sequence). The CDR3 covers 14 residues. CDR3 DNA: TGTGCCAGCAGCTTAAAGGGTCCTAACTATGGCTACACCTTC. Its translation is CASSLKGPNYGYTF.

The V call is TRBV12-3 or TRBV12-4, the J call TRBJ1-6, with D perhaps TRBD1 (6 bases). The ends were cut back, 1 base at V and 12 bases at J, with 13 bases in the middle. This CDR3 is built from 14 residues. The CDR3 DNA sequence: TGTGCCAGCAGTTTAGGTGGACAGCGGGAACCCCTCCACTTT. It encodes CASSLGGQREPLHF.

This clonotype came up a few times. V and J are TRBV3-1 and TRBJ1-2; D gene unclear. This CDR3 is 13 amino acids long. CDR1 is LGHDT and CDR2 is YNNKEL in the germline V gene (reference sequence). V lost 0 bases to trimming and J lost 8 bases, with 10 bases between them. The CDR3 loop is CASSQDLNTGYTF. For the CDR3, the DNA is TGTGCCAGCAGCCAAGACCTTAACACGGGCTACACCTTC.

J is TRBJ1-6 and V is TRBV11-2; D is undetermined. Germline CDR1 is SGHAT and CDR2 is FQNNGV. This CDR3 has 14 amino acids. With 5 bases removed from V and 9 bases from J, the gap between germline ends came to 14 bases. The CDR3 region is CASSKPSIGSPLHF. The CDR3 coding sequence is TGTGCCAGCAGCAAACCCTCCATCGGTTCACCCCTCCACTTT.

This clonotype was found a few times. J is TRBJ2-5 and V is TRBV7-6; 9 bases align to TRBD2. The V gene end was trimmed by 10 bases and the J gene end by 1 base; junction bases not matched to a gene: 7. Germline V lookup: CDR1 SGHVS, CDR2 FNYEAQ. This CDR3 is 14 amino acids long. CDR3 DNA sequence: TGTGCCACCGCCCAGACTAGCGGCCAAGAGACCCAGTACTTC. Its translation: CATAQTSGQETQYF.

The DNA of the CDR3 is TGTGCCATCAGTGAGTCCAGGGGGAGGGTGGCCGGGGAGCTGTTTTTT. Translating it yields CAISESRGRVAGELFF. This chain uses TRBV10-3 with TRBJ2-2; D possibly matches TRBD1 or TRBD2 (7 bases each). The CDR3 has 16 amino acids. Between the trimmed V and J ends, which lost 0 bases and 6 bases, there was a span of 14 bases. Germline loops: CDR1 ENHRY, CDR2 SYGVKD.

The CDR3 coding sequence is TGTGCCAGCAGCTCCGACAGGGGGAGGGTAGACACCGGGGAGCTGTTTTTT. As protein: CASSSDRGRVDTGELFF. The V and J genes are TRBV7-9 and TRBJ2-2; 9 bases are shared with TRBD1. The CDR3 extends over 17 amino acids. The germline gives CDR1 SEHNR, CDR2 FQNEAQ (reference sequence). Trimming removed 4 bases from V and 3 bases from J; junction bases left unmatched: 9.

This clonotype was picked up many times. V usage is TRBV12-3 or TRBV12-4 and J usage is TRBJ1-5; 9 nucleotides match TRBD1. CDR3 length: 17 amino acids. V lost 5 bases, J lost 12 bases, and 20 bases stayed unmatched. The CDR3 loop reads CASSLNRGPEQSGVQHF. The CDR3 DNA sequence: TGTGCCAGCAGTCTTAACAGGGGGCCCGAGCAATCAGGGGTCCAGCATTTT.

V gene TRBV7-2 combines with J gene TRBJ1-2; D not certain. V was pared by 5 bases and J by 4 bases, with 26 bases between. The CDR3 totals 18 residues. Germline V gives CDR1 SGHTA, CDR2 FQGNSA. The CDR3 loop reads CASSPPVGPKDGIYGYTF. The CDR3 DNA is TGTGCCAGCAGCCCCCCAGTCGGGCCGAAGGACGGCATCTATGGCTACACCTTC.

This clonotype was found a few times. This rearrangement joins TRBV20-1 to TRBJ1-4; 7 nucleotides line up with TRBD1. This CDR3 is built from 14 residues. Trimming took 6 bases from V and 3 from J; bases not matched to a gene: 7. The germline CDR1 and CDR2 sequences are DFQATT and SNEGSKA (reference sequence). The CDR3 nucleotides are TGCAGTGCCAGCCGGGACAGCTCTAATGAAAAACTGTTTTTT. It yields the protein CSASRDSSNEKLFF.

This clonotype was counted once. The CDR3 DNA sequence: TGTGCCAGCACGTTAATGGGGACAGGGTCCTACGAGCAGTACTTC. This codes for CASTLMGTGSYEQYF. The chain has TRBV7-2 and TRBJ2-7; TRBD1 matches at 9 bases. Germline V gives CDR1 SGHTA, CDR2 FQGNSA. The V segment lost 7 bases and the J segment 1 base; nucleotides outside the gene matches: 8. The CDR3 has 15 residues.

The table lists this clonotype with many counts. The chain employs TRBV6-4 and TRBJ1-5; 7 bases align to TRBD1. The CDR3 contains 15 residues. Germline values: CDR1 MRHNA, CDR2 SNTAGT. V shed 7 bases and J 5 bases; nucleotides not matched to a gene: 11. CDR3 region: CASNTGERRYQPQHF. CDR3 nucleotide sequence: TGTGCCAGCAATACAGGGGAAAGGCGGTATCAGCCCCAGCATTTT.

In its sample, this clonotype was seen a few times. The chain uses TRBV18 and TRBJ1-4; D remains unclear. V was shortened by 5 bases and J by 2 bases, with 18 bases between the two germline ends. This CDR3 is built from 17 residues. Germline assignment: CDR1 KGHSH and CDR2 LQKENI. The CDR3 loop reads CASSSPSGPSTNEKLFF. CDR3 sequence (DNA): TGTGCCAGCTCATCCCCTTCCGGGCCCTCGACTAATGAAAAACTGTTTTTT.